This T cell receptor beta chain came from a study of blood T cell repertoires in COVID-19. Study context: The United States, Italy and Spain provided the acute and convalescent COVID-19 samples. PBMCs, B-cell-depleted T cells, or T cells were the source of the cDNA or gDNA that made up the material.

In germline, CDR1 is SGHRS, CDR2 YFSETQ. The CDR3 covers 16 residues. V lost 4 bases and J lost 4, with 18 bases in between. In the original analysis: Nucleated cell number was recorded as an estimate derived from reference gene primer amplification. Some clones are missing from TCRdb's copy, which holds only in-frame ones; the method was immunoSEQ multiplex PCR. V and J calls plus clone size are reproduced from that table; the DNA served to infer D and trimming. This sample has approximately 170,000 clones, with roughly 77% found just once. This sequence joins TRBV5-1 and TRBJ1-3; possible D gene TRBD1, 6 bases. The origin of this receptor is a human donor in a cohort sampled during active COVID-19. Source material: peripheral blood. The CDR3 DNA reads TGCGCCAGCAGCCAGACAGGAAGGGGACGCGGAAACACCATATATTTT. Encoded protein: CASSQTGRGRGNTIYF.